This entry lists 12 T cell receptor beta chains sequenced from one sample in a study of CD8+ T cells in alopecia areata. It was cDNA, reverse transcribed from extracted RNA, that served as the sequencing template. Clones were read by immunoSEQ multiplex PCR, and TCRdb kept only the in-frame ones, dropping some. The sample shows 34,000 or so clones, 55% of them seen only once. The sequencing sample was made of NKG2D-high CD8+ T cells sorted from blood. These receptors came from a human donor with alopecia areata.

This clone is labeled medium-sized. V is TRBV4-3 and J is TRBJ2-1; D may be TRBD1 (6 bases). The ends were cut back, 6 bases at V and 6 bases at J, with 15 bases in the middle. Germline loops: CDR1 LGHNA, CDR2 YSLEER. The CDR3 is 14 amino acids. CDR3: CASRPVTGINEQFF. The CDR3 DNA sequence: TGCGCCAGCAGGCCTGTTACAGGGATCAATGAGCAGTTCTTC.

This chain uses TRBV5-1 with TRBJ2-7; D not certain. V was trimmed by 0 bases and J by 0 bases, leaving 7 bases between them. There are 14 residues in the CDR3. CDR1 is SGHRS and CDR2 is YFSETQ in the germline V gene. The CDR3 coding sequence is TGCGCCAGCAGCTTGGAAGCGTACTCCTACGAGCAGTACTTC. It is translated as CASSLEAYSYEQYF.

The gene calls are TRBV19 and TRBJ2-2; TRBD1 matches 10 bases. This CDR3 is built from 16 residues. With V trimmed by 8 bases and J by 3 bases, 9 bases remained unmatched. The V gene's germline CDR1 is LNHDA and CDR2 SQIVND (reference sequence). DNA of the CDR3: TGTGCCAGTCGGAACCGGGACAGGGGCTACACCGGGGAGCTGTTTTTT. Translated: CASRNRDRGYTGELFF. Full variable domain (rest looked up from reference TRBV19 and TRBJ2-2): DGGITQSPKYLFRKEGQNVTLSCEQNLNHDAMYWYRQDPGQGLRLIYYSQIVNDFQKGDIAEGYSVSREKKESFPLTVTSAQKNPTAFYLCASRNRDRGYTGELFFGEGSRLTVL.

The chain uses TRBV9 and TRBJ2-1, with 10 nucleotides matching TRBD2. The CDR3 sequence is 16 residues long. Germline CDR1 and CDR2: SGDLS and YYNGEE. V gave up 2 bases and J gave up 8 bases; unmatched junction bases: 10. Here the CDR3 reads CASSVAGTSVLYEQFF. In DNA form, the CDR3 reads TGTGCCAGCAGCGTTGCCGGGACTAGCGTCCTCTATGAGCAGTTCTTC. Complete variable domain (other parts from reference TRBV9 and TRBJ2-1): DSGVTQTPKHLITATGQRVTLRCSPRSGDLSVYWYQQSLDQGLQFLIQYYNGEERAKGNILERFSAQQFPDLHSELNLSSLELGDSALYFCASSVAGTSVLYEQFFGPGTRLTVL.

V is TRBV5-1 and J is TRBJ1-1; a possible D gene is TRBD1 (5 bases). Trimming stripped 0 bases from V and 4 bases from J, with 10 bases between. The length of the CDR3 is 14 residues. Germline CDR1 reads SGHRS; CDR2 reads YFSETQ. The CDR3 DNA sequence: TGCGCCAGCAGCTTGGGGGGCAGATCCACTGAAGCTTTCTTT. This sequence encodes CASSLGGRSTEAFF.

V usage is TRBV6-4 and J usage is TRBJ2-2; the match to TRBD2 covers 10 bases. CDR1 is MRHNA and CDR2 is SNTAGT in the germline V gene. CDR3 size: 15 residues. V gave up 8 bases and J gave up 5 bases; unmatched junction bases: 8. In nucleotides, the CDR3 is TGTGCCAGCCTCCTAGCGGGAGTAAAAACCGGGGAGCTGTTTTTT. This sequence encodes CASLLAGVKTGELFF.

The chain uses TRBV7-8 and TRBJ2-7, with unresolved D. The CDR3 has 11 amino acids. V lost 2 bases to trimming and J lost 5 bases, with 4 bases between them. Germline V gene lookup returns CDR1 SGHVS and CDR2 FQNEAQ. The CDR3 DNA reads as TGTGCCAGCAGCTTAATAGACGAGCAGTACTTC. As protein: CASSLIDEQYF.

With respect to this clone: The junction departs from germline at one end; a sequencing error may be responsible. The chain links TRBV4-3 to TRBJ1-2, with D perhaps matching TRBD1 (5 bases). This CDR3 spans 15 amino acids. Per the germline V gene, CDR1 is LGHNA and CDR2 is YSLEER. The CDR3 DNA is TGCGCCAGCAGCCAAGATAGGGGCTTGGACTATCGCTACACCTTC. This codes for CASSQDRGLDYRYTF.

This chain uses TRBV27 with TRBJ1-1, with TRBD1 identical over 8 bases. The germline gives CDR1 MNHEY, CDR2 SMNVEV (reference sequence). This CDR3 contains 13 residues. Trimming removed 4 bases from V and 7 bases from J; junction bases left unmatched: 5. Written as DNA, the CDR3 is TGTGCCAGCAGTTCCCGACAGGGGATTGAAGCTTTCTTT. Its protein product is CASSSRQGIEAFF.

A few counts support this clone. The rearrangement links TRBV6-6 to TRBJ1-1, with D tentatively TRBD1 (5 bases). CDR1 is MNHNY and CDR2 is SVGAGI in the germline V gene (reference sequence). V lost 7 bases to trimming and J lost 3 bases, with 21 bases between them. The CDR3 contains 16 residues. CDR3 nucleotides: TGTGCCAGCATCAAAAAACCCCGGGACCGTGACACTGAAGCTTTCTTT. It specifies CASIKKPRDRDTEAFF.

The DNA of the CDR3 is TGTGCCATCAGTGAGTCCGCAGCGGGGCGATACAATGAGCAGTTCTTC. Translated, it gives CAISESAAGRYNEQFF. V usage is TRBV10-3 and J usage is TRBJ2-1; 7 positions agree with TRBD2. The germline CDR1 and CDR2 sequences are ENHRY and SYGVKD. This CDR3 region has 16 residues. Trimming removed 0 bases from V and 4 bases from J; junction bases left unmatched: 6.

This clone qualifies as medium-sized (0.01 to 0.1%). This sequence joins TRBV7-2 and TRBJ2-1, with D tentatively TRBD2 (6 bases). Germline CDR1 reads SGHTA; CDR2 reads FQGNSA. Between the trimmed V and J ends, which lost 1 base and 5 bases, there was a span of 9 bases. The CDR3 has 14 residues. As DNA, the CDR3 is TGTGCCAGCAGCTTAGGGACTACCCACAATGAGCAGTTCTTC. Its translation: CASSLGTTHNEQFF.